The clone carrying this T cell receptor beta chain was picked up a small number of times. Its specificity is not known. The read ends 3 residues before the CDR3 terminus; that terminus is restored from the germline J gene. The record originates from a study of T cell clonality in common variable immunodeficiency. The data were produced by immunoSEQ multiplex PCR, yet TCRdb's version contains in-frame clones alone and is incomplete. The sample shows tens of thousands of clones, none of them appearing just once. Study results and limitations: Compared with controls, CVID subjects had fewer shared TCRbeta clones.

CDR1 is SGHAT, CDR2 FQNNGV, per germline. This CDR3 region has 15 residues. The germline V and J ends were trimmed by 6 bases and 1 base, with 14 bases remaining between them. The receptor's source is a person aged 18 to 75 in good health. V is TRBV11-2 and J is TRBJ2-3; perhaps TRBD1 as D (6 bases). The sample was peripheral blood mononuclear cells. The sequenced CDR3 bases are TGTGCCAGCAGGCTAACAGGGTCGGGCACAGATACG. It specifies CASRLTGSGTDT. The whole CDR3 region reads CASRLTGSGTDTQYF.